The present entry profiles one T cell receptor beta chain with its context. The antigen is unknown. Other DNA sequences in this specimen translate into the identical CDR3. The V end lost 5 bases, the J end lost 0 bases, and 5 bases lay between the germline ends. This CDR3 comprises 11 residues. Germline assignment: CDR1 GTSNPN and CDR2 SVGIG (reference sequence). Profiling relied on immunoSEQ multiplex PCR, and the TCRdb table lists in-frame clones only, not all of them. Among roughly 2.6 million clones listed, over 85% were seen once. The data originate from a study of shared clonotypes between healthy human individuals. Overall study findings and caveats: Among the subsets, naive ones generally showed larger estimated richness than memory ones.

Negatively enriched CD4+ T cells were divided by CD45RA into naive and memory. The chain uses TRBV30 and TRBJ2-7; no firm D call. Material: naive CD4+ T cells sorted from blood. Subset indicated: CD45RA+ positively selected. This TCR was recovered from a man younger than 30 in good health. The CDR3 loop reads CAWGGSYEQYF. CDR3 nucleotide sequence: TGTGCCTGGGGTGGCTCCTACGAGCAGTACTTC. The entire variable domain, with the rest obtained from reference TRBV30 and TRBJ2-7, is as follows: SQTIHQWPATLVQPVGSPLSLECTVEGTSNPNLYWYRQAAGRGLQLLFYSVGIGQISSEVPQNLSASRPQDRQFILSSKKLLLSDSGFYLCAWGGSYEQYFGPGTRLTVT.